Below, 8 T cell receptor beta chains from the same sample are listed, as sequenced in a study of blood T cell repertoires in COVID-19. Repertoires were generated with immunoSEQ multiplex PCR, while TCRdb's copy carries only in-frame clones and drops some. The sample has about 210,000 clones, roughly four fifths seen once; the top ten hold about 10%. The sequencing input was PBMCs or T cells enriched from blood (not recorded which). These receptor sequences come from a man between 40 and 49 years old who had recovered from COVID-19.

V usage is TRBV9 and J usage is TRBJ1-2; D not certain. The CDR3 covers 13 residues. Trimming shortened V by 0 bases and J by 1 base, and 4 bases separated the two germline ends. Germline-derived CDR1 and CDR2 are SGDLS and YYNGEE. The CDR3 reads CASSVVGNYGYTF. DNA for the CDR3: TGTGCCAGCAGCGTAGTCGGTAACTATGGCTACACCTTC.

V gene TRBV5-4 combines with J gene TRBJ1-2; 9 bases align to TRBD1. The CDR3 contains 13 residues. V was pared by 2 bases and J by 7 bases, with 3 bases of the junction left unmatched. Germline CDR1 and CDR2: SGHNT and YYREEE (reference sequence). CDR3 protein: CASSLQGAVGYTF. The CDR3 bases are TGTGCCAGCAGCTTACAGGGGGCGGTTGGCTACACCTTC.

This chain joins TRBV19 and TRBJ1-5; no reliable D call. Trimming stripped 7 bases from V and 11 bases from J, with 15 bases between. The CDR3 runs to 12 residues. CDR1 and CDR2 (germline): LNHDA, SQIVND (reference sequence). The CDR3 region has the DNA TGTGCCAGTAACGAGGGCGGCGGGGCCCAGCATTTT. As protein: CASNEGGGAQHF.

The chain employs TRBV28 and TRBJ2-4, with 10 bases aligning to TRBD2. Germline-derived CDR1 and CDR2 are MDHEN and SYDVKM. The CDR3 sequence is 18 residues long. V was clipped by 4 bases and J by 6 bases; unmatched bases: 15. Here the CDR3 reads CASSSPLEREGIGNIQYF. The CDR3 DNA is TGTGCCAGCAGTTCCCCCCTAGAGCGGGAGGGAATTGGAAACATTCAGTACTTC.

This chain links TRBV5-4 with TRBJ1-3, with D hard to call. Germline V gives CDR1 SGHNT, CDR2 YYREEE (reference sequence). The CDR3 spans 14 residues. V shed 0 bases and J shed 1 base, with 5 bases lying between them. This chain's CDR3 is CASSLARSGNTIYF. CDR3 DNA sequence: TGTGCCAGCAGCTTGGCCAGGTCTGGAAACACCATATATTTT.

This clone was counted only a few times. The V call is TRBV15, the J call TRBJ1-2, with D maybe TRBD1 (5 bases). V lost 1 base to trimming and J lost 8 bases, with 5 bases between them. In germline, CDR1 is LNHNV, CDR2 YYDKDF (reference sequence). This CDR3 region has 11 residues. CDR3 region: CATSRGGGYTF. CDR3 nucleotides: TGTGCCACCAGCAGAGGGGGCGGCTACACCTTC.

The gene calls are TRBV12-3 or TRBV12-4 and TRBJ2-3; 9 nucleotides match TRBD2. CDR3 length equals 13 residues. V shed 10 bases and J 1 base; nucleotides not matched to a gene: 3. This CDR3 is CATIAGGTDTQYF. The CDR3 DNA is TGTGCCACCATAGCGGGAGGCACAGATACGCAGTATTTT.

This clone was observed a few times. The J gene is TRBJ2-7, the V gene TRBV7-2, with 8 bases aligning to TRBD2. The CDR3 is made up of 14 amino acids. J gave up 5 bases and V 5 bases, and 8 bases lay outside the gene matches. The germline V gene has CDR1 SGHTA and CDR2 FQGNSA. CDR3 region: CASSPGLAFNEQYF. For the CDR3, the DNA is TGTGCCAGCAGCCCCGGACTAGCTTTCAACGAGCAGTACTTC. Based on the CDR3 plus reference TRBV7-2 and TRBJ2-7, the full variable domain is GAGVSQSPSNKVTEKGKDVELRCDPISGHTALYWYRQSLGQGLEFLIYFQGNSAPDKSGLPSDRFSAERTGGSVSTLTIQRTQQEDSAVYLCASSPGLAFNEQYFGPGTRLTVT.